The 13 T cell receptor beta chains given below trace back to one sample, sequenced in a study of post-analysis software for immune sequencing data. Overall study findings and caveats: In patients, about five TRBV segments were more frequent than in controls, with TRBV5-6, TRBV5-1 and TRBV20-1 among them.

These TCRs' antigens remain unknown. cDNA libraries of TCR beta carried unique molecular identifiers. MiXCR, run by TCRdb on the PCR reads, gives a single entry per CDR3 protein. Of about half a million distinct CDR3 sequences in the sample, roughly 45% were seen once. What was sequenced was blood. The receptors shown here come from a girl aged 5 to 17 with multiple sclerosis.

The chain links TRBV27 to TRBJ1-4; perhaps TRBD1 as D (5 bases). Germline CDR1 and CDR2: MNHEY and SMNVEV (reference sequence). This CDR3 has 15 residues. V was trimmed by 3 bases and J by 0 bases, leaving 8 bases between them. DNA of the CDR3: TGTGCCAGCAGTTTCCGGGACGCAACTAATGAAAAACTGTTTTTT. Amino acid sequence: CASSFRDATNEKLFF.

The chain is built from TRBV6-6 and TRBJ2-7; D might be TRBD2 (6 bases). CDR3 size: 12 residues. CDR1 is MNHNY, CDR2 SVGAGI, per germline (reference sequence). The V and J ends lost 11 bases and 2 bases respectively, with 13 bases between them. DNA of the CDR3: TGTGCCGCGCGGGGTGGCACCTACGAGCAGTACTTC. Amino acids: CAARGGTYEQYF.

J is TRBJ2-7 and V is TRBV29-1; possibly TRBD1 for D (5 bases). V shed 1 base and J shed 0 bases, with 10 bases lying between them. Germline CDR1 is SQVTM and CDR2 is ANQGSEA. The CDR3 extends over 14 amino acids. The CDR3 DNA sequence: TGCAGCGTTGAAGTACAGGAGAGCTCCTACGAGCAGTACTTC. It encodes CSVEVQESSYEQYF.

This clonotype was picked up a small number of times. At one of its ends the junction is not consistent with the germline gene, which may arise from a read error. The chain has TRBV6-5 and TRBJ2-3; D is uncertain. From germline, CDR1 is MNHEY and CDR2 SVGAGI. The CDR3 totals 14 residues. The CDR3: CASRPPLGTDTQYF. CDR3 DNA: TGTGCCAGCAGACCCCCTCTGGGCACGGATACGCAGTATTTT.

The DNA for the CDR3 is TGTGCCAGCAGCTTGTCTCCCCCTTCGAACACTGAAGCTTTCTTT. Translated, it gives CASSLSPPSNTEAFF. J is TRBJ1-1 and V is TRBV5-5; D gene ambiguous. The ends were cut back, 1 base at V and 1 base at J, with 11 bases in the middle. The CDR3 extends over 15 amino acids. The germline V gene encodes CDR1 SGHKS and CDR2 YYEKEE (reference sequence).

The V call is TRBV29-1, the J call TRBJ2-7; TRBD2 matches at 7 bases. The CDR3 has 14 residues. V lost 3 bases to trimming and J lost 3 bases; unmatched junction nucleotides: 8. Per the germline V gene, CDR1 is SQVTM and CDR2 is ANQGSEA. In DNA, the CDR3 is TGCAGCGTTGACTTGAGCGGGAAAGGCTACGAGCAGTACTTC. This encodes CSVDLSGKGYEQYF.

The chain is built from TRBV2 and TRBJ2-5; 11 nucleotides agree with TRBD1. The ends lost 6 bases at V and 5 bases at J; junction bases unmatched: 8. Germline V gene lookup returns CDR1 SNHLY and CDR2 FYNNEI. This CDR3 is built from 15 residues. DNA of the CDR3: TGTGCCAGCAGCGAATCCCGGACAGGGGGCGAGACCCAGTACTTC. This codes for CASSESRTGGETQYF.

This sequence joins TRBV20-1 and TRBJ2-6, with D perhaps TRBD1 (5 bases). The germline CDR1 and CDR2 sequences are DFQATT and SNEGSKA (reference sequence). The CDR3 covers 15 residues. CDR3 in DNA: TGCAGCGCCATTGCCCAGGGAACTGGGGCCAACGTCCTGACTTTC. This codes for CSAIAQGTGANVLTF.

This clonotype was recorded a few times. The chain is built from TRBV12-3 or TRBV12-4 and TRBJ2-5, with D tentatively TRBD1 (6 bases). The CDR3 loop spans 14 amino acids. Between the trimmed V and J ends, which lost 2 bases and 6 bases, there was a span of 13 bases. CDR3 region: CASSLRQDIKTQYF. In nucleotides, the CDR3 is TGTGCCAGCAGTTTAAGACAGGATATAAAGACCCAGTACTTC.

The rearrangement uses TRBV20-1 and TRBJ1-1, with D hard to call. The germline V gene has CDR1 DFQATT and CDR2 SNEGSKA (reference sequence). The CDR3 runs to 14 residues. Trimming removed 4 bases from V and 4 bases from J, with 16 bases in between. CDR3: CSANYRGIGTEAFF. The CDR3 DNA reads TGCAGTGCTAATTACCGGGGAATTGGCACTGAAGCTTTCTTT.

This clonotype was recorded a few times. This chain links TRBV29-1 with TRBJ2-7; no definite D call. The germline gives CDR1 SQVTM, CDR2 ANQGSEA. Trimming stripped 7 bases from V and 4 bases from J, with 11 bases between. The CDR3 contains 11 residues. The CDR3 region has the DNA TGCAGCGCTGCAGGACGTTACGAGCAGTACTTC. Residues: CSAAGRYEQYF.

This chain uses TRBV7-3 with TRBJ1-2; D is perhaps TRBD1 (5 bases). Germline CDR1 SGHTA, CDR2 FQGTGA. The CDR3 sequence is 14 residues long. V lost 5 bases and J lost 4, with 14 bases in between. CDR3 region: CASSPGTESYGYTF. CDR3 bases: TGTGCCAGCAGCCCCGGGACGGAATCCTATGGCTACACCTTC.

The J gene is TRBJ2-5, the V gene TRBV4-3, with D perhaps matching TRBD1 (6 bases). The CDR3 is made up of 15 amino acids. The germline gives CDR1 LGHNA, CDR2 YSLEER. Deletions cut 2 bases from V and 2 bases from J, with 12 bases between. The CDR3 nucleotides are TGCGCCAGCAGCCAACAGGCAGGGGCTCAAGAGACCCAGTACTTC. Protein: CASSQQAGAQETQYF.